This T cell receptor (beta chain) was recorded in a study of blood T cell repertoires in COVID-19. Overall study context: The United States, Italy and Spain were the sources of the acute and convalescent COVID-19 samples. The analysed material was cDNA or gDNA that came from T cells, B-cell-depleted T cells, or PBMCs.

Trimming cost V 1 base and J 7 bases; bases outside gene matches: 8. This CDR3 has 16 residues. Germline V lookup: CDR1 LGHDT, CDR2 YNNKEL (reference sequence). The protocol was immunoSEQ multiplex PCR, while the TCRdb copy is restricted to in-frame clones and leaves out a portion. The table records 300,000 to 450,000 clones, roughly 90% of them present only once. Residents of under 25 US areas, aged roughly 18 to 89 years, made up the participants. Clinical histories supplied by participants themselves formed the basis of cohort assignment. Sample: PBMCs or T cells enriched from blood (not recorded which). The clonotype was recovered from a woman younger than 45 who had been exposed to COVID-19. The chain is built from TRBV3-1 (or the pseudogene TRBV3-2) and TRBJ1-3, with TRBD1 matching over 9 bases. CDR3 DNA: TGTGCCAGCAGCCAAGGCTCCGGGACAGGGCAGAACACCATATATTTT. This encodes CASSQGSGTGQNTIYF.